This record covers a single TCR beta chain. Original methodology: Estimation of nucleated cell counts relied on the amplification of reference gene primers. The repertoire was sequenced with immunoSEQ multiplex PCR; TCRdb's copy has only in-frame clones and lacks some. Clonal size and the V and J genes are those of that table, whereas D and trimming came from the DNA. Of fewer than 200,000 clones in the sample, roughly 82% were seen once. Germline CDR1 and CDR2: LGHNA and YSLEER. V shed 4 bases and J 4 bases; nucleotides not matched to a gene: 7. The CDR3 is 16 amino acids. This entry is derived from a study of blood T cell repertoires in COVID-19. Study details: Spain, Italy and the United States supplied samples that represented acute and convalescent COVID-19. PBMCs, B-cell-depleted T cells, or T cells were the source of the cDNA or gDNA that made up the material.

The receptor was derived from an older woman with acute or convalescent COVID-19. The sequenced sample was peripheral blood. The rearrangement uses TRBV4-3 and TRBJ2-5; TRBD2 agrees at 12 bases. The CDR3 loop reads CASSPAGTSGPETQYF. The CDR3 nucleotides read TGCGCCAGCAGCCCGGCCGGGACTAGCGGGCCAGAGACCCAGTACTTC.